The 8 T cell receptor beta chains listed next were all sequenced from one sample in a study of shared clonotypes between healthy human individuals. Naive-designated CD8 cells lacked CD45RO, were positively enriched for CCR7, and omitted terminally differentiated effector memory CD45RA+ cells. Method: immunoSEQ multiplex PCR; TCRdb's copy keeps in-frame clones and lacks some. The repertoire holds 600,000 or so clones, with roughly 98% as singletons. Sequenced input: naive CD8+ T cells sorted from blood. The origin of the receptors is a man aged 25-45 years in good health.

The V and J genes are TRBV19 and TRBJ2-7; 8 bases match TRBD2. CDR1 LNHDA and CDR2 SQIVND come from the germline V gene (reference sequence). Unmatched junction bases numbered 18, after V lost 6 bases and J lost 5 bases. This CDR3 region has 17 residues. CDR3 sequence (DNA): TGTGCCAGTAGCTCGCGTCCGGGACTAGAGTTTCGGGACGAGCAGTACTTC. Protein: CASSSRPGLEFRDEQYF. Using reference TRBV19 and TRBJ2-7 for the parts outside the CDR3, the full variable domain is DGGITQSPKYLFRKEGQNVTLSCEQNLNHDAMYWYRQDPGQGLRLIYYSQIVNDFQKGDIAEGYSVSREKKESFPLTVTSAQKNPTAFYLCASSSRPGLEFRDEQYFGPGTRLTVT.

CDR3 in amino acids: CASIGTGTPYNEQFF. The DNA of the CDR3 is TGTGCCAGCATTGGGACAGGGACTCCCTACAATGAGCAGTTCTTC. V is TRBV6-1 and J is TRBJ2-1; 9 positions agree with TRBD1. Trimming cost V 7 bases and J 2 bases; bases outside gene matches: 6. This CDR3 spans 15 amino acids. Germline CDR1 and CDR2: MNHNS and SASEGT.

The rearrangement joins TRBV28 to TRBJ2-7, with D tentatively TRBD2 (5 bases). The CDR3 contains 16 residues. With 4 bases removed from V and 2 bases from J, the gap between germline ends came to 18 bases. Germline CDR1 and CDR2: MDHEN and SYDVKM. CDR3 bases: TGTGCCAGCAGTTCTGGGTGGGGTAGCGTCACCTACGAGCAGTACTTC. Its protein is CASSSGWGSVTYEQYF.

V usage is TRBV4-1 and J usage is TRBJ1-1; D is ambiguous. This CDR3 is built from 16 residues. The V gene's germline CDR1 is MGHRA and CDR2 YSYEKL. Trimming cost V 1 base and J 0 bases, with 12 bases left between them. The CDR3 is CASSQASLPLNTEAFF. DNA for the CDR3: TGCGCCAGCAGCCAAGCCAGTCTGCCACTGAACACTGAAGCTTTCTTT.

The rearrangement joins TRBV15 to TRBJ2-7; D perhaps matches TRBD1 (5 bases). Germline V lookup: CDR1 LNHNV, CDR2 YYDKDF (reference sequence). The CDR3 is 16 amino acids. The V gene lost 0 bases and the J gene lost 5 bases, with 17 bases spanning the gap. The CDR3 reads CATSREPPGRADEQYF. The CDR3 DNA is TGTGCCACCAGCAGAGAGCCCCCGGGCAGGGCGGACGAGCAGTACTTC.

The chain employs TRBV28 and TRBJ1-1, with D possibly matching TRBD1 (5 bases). The CDR3 spans 14 residues. The V end lost 8 bases, the J end lost 0 bases, and 13 bases lay between the germline ends. The germline V gene has CDR1 MDHEN and CDR2 SYDVKM. The CDR3 region is CASGDGALNTEAFF. The CDR3 DNA reads TGTGCCAGCGGCGACGGGGCATTGAACACTGAAGCTTTCTTT.

This chain uses TRBV10-3 with TRBJ2-7, with D tentatively TRBD1 (5 bases). Trimming removed 6 bases from V and 0 bases from J, with 9 bases in between. CDR1 is ENHRY and CDR2 is SYGVKD in the germline V gene. The CDR3 is 13 residues long. The CDR3, as DNA: TGTGCCATCAGCACAGGTGACTCCTACGAGCAGTACTTC. Translation gives CAISTGDSYEQYF.

The V gene is TRBV5-6, the J gene TRBJ2-7; no clear D. The V gene's germline CDR1 is SGHDT and CDR2 YYEEEE. The length of the CDR3 is 11 residues. V lost 3 bases to trimming and J lost 3 bases, with 4 bases between them. The CDR3 DNA reads as TGTGCCAGCAGCTCCGTCTACGAGCAGTACTTC. This codes for CASSSVYEQYF.